The 24 T cell receptor beta chains below come from one sample, sequenced in a study of cytomegalovirus exposure and HLA in healthy donors. The PCR ran on 60 Vbeta and 13 Jbeta primers. Data came from immunoSEQ multiplex PCR; TCRdb stores just in-frame clones and leaves some out. The data contain approximately 150,000 clones, roughly 80% of them singletons. The sequenced sample was PBMCs. All receptors come from a man aged 35 to 55 in good health and CMV-seronegative.

In DNA form, the CDR3 reads TGTGCCAGCAGTTTCCCCCGACGGACTGGGGGGTATGGCTACACCTTC. This codes for CASSFPRRTGGYGYTF. The chain is built from TRBV28 and TRBJ1-2, with D possibly being TRBD1 (5 bases). The ends were cut back, 3 bases at V and 5 bases at J, with 19 bases in the middle. Germline-derived CDR1 and CDR2 are MDHEN and SYDVKM. The CDR3 is made up of 16 amino acids.

This clone was found a few times. The gene calls are TRBV9 and TRBJ1-5; no reliable D call. CDR3 length: 15 residues. Germline CDR1 SGDLS, CDR2 YYNGEE. V dropped 0 bases and J dropped 2 bases, with 9 bases sitting between them. CDR3 region: CASSVADNRNQPQHF. The CDR3 DNA reads TGTGCCAGCAGCGTAGCAGACAATCGCAATCAGCCCCAGCATTTT.

The chain is built from TRBV21-1 and TRBJ1-4. TRBV21-1 is a listed pseudogene. The CDR3 runs 12 residues. The CDR3 region has the DNA TGTGCCAGCAGCCACTGTCTCCTTAAACTGTTTTTT. It encodes CASSHCLLKLFF.

The gene calls are TRBV14 and TRBJ2-1; tentative D call: TRBD1 (5 bases). The germline V gene encodes CDR1 SGHDN and CDR2 FVKESK. V dropped 5 bases and J dropped 5 bases, with 16 bases sitting between them. The CDR3 is 15 amino acids. CDR3 protein: CASSYSGPPNNEQFF. CDR3 nucleotide sequence: TGTGCCAGCAGCTATTCAGGGCCTCCTAACAATGAGCAGTTCTTC. Looking up the rest from reference TRBV14 and TRBJ2-1 gives the full variable domain: EAGVTQFPSHSVIEKGQTVTLRCDPISGHDNLYWYRRVMGKEIKFLLHFVKESKQDESGMPNNRFLAERTGGTYSTLKVQPAELEDSGVYFCASSYSGPPNNEQFFGPGTRLTVL.

The rearrangement joins TRBV6-5 to TRBJ2-2, with no clear D. The germline V and J ends were trimmed by 6 bases and 3 bases, with 8 bases remaining between them. This CDR3 comprises 13 residues. Germline assignment: CDR1 MNHEY and CDR2 SVGAGI. This CDR3 reads CASSLEYTGELFF. CDR3 DNA sequence: TGTGCCAGCAGCTTAGAATACACCGGGGAGCTGTTTTTT.

The rearrangement uses TRBV2 and TRBJ1-2; the match to TRBD1 covers 8 bases. Germline CDR1 is SNHLY and CDR2 is FYNNEI. The CDR3 is 13 residues long. V was pared by 0 bases and J by 8 bases, with 2 bases of the junction left unmatched. CDR3 sequence: CASSEAGTGGYTF. CDR3 nucleotide sequence: TGTGCCAGCAGTGAAGCAGGGACAGGCGGCTACACCTTC.

DNA for the CDR3: TGTGCCAGCAGCGCGGGGATACCAACCGGGGAGCTGTTTTTT. Protein sequence: CASSAGIPTGELFF. The rearrangement uses TRBV9 and TRBJ2-2; D is perhaps TRBD2 (5 bases). In germline, CDR1 is SGDLS, CDR2 YYNGEE. The CDR3 runs 14 residues. Trimming took off 3 bases at V and 5 bases at J, with 11 bases between the two ends.

The chain links TRBV2 to TRBJ1-5; 12 bases map to TRBD1. Trimming cost V 6 bases and J 5 bases; bases outside gene matches: 2. The germline CDR1 and CDR2 sequences are SNHLY and FYNNEI. CDR3 length: 14 residues. The CDR3 loop reads CASRGTGGDQPQHF. CDR3 in DNA: TGTGCCAGCAGGGGGACAGGGGGCGATCAGCCCCAGCATTTT.

The J gene is TRBJ1-1, the V gene TRBV18; D perhaps matches TRBD1 (6 bases). Trimming left V 4 bases short and J 5 bases short, with 11 bases between. The CDR3 covers 13 residues. Germline assignment: CDR1 KGHSH and CDR2 LQKENI. The CDR3 loop is CASSRTQGTEAFF. CDR3 in DNA: TGTGCCAGCTCACGTACACAGGGTACTGAAGCTTTCTTT.

V gene TRBV29-1 combines with J gene TRBJ2-1; the D gene is possibly TRBD2 (7 bases). The CDR3 covers 20 residues. V was shortened by 6 bases and J by 6 bases, with 36 bases between the two germline ends. From germline, CDR1 is SQVTM and CDR2 ANQGSEA. CDR3 loop: CSVYTGRDHYLRSSGNEQFF. The DNA for the CDR3 is TGCAGCGTCTATACAGGGAGGGATCATTATTTGCGCTCCAGTGGCAATGAGCAGTTCTTC.

The chain is built from TRBV7-6 and TRBJ1-4; the match to TRBD1 covers 8 bases. The V and J ends lost 5 bases and 4 bases, in that order; junction bases with no gene match: 9. The CDR3 is 16 residues long. Germline-derived CDR1 and CDR2 are SGHVS and FNYEAQ. The CDR3 here is CASSETPTGVNEKLFF. The CDR3 coding sequence is TGTGCCAGCAGCGAAACGCCGACAGGGGTTAATGAAAAACTGTTTTTT.

This chain links TRBV7-2 with TRBJ2-7; TRBD1 is a possible D gene (5 bases). Germline V lookup: CDR1 SGHTA, CDR2 FQGNSA. The CDR3 contains 15 residues. V was clipped by 5 bases and J by 0 bases, with 14 bases between them. CDR3 sequence reads: CASSIGAVSSYEQYF. The DNA for the CDR3 is TGTGCCAGCAGCATTGGGGCGGTCAGCTCCTACGAGCAGTACTTC.

This clone was seen once. The chain joins TRBV28 to TRBJ1-2; perhaps TRBD1 as D (5 bases). The V end was cut by 8 bases, the J end by 2 bases, with 6 bases between. CDR1 is MDHEN, CDR2 SYDVKM, per germline. CDR3 size: 11 residues. CDR3 region: CASRQNYGYTF. CDR3 in DNA: TGTGCCAGCCGACAGAACTATGGCTACACCTTC.

The chain combines TRBV7-2 with TRBJ2-2; D remains ambiguous. V was shortened by 8 bases and J by 1 base, with 11 bases between the two germline ends. Germline V gene data show CDR1 as SGHTA and CDR2 as FQGNSA. The length of the CDR3 is 14 residues. As DNA, the CDR3 is TGTGCCAGCCACCTGACGGGGAACACCGGGGAGCTGTTTTTT. Residues: CASHLTGNTGELFF.

The V and J genes are TRBV2 and TRBJ2-5; 7 bases fit TRBD1. Germline lookup yields CDR1 SNHLY and CDR2 FYNNEI. The CDR3 is 16 amino acids. V trimming: 7 bases; J trimming: 0 bases; junction bases outside the gene matches: 11. Here the CDR3 reads CASIRERQGYQETQYF. The CDR3 coding sequence is TGTGCCAGCATTCGGGAAAGACAGGGTTACCAAGAGACCCAGTACTTC.

V is TRBV6-6 and J is TRBJ1-1; D is perhaps TRBD1 (5 bases). Germline V gives CDR1 MNHNY, CDR2 SVGAGI (reference sequence). The CDR3 runs 16 residues. Trimming removed 2 bases from V and 2 bases from J, with 15 bases in between. This CDR3 is CASSYGLTGHNTEAFF. Written as DNA, the CDR3 is TGTGCCAGCAGTTACGGGCTTACTGGACACAACACTGAAGCTTTCTTT.

In nucleotides, the CDR3 is TGCGCCAGCAGCCAGGAAACAGGGAACTATGGCTACACCTTC. Its translation: CASSQETGNYGYTF. The chain has TRBV4-3 and TRBJ1-2; tentatively, D is TRBD1 (6 bases). The germline gives CDR1 LGHNA, CDR2 YSLEER. Trimming left V 3 bases short and J 2 bases short, with 10 bases between. This CDR3 is built from 14 residues.

The J gene is TRBJ1-1, the V gene TRBV6-5; D is uncertain. In germline, CDR1 is MNHEY, CDR2 SVGAGI. V lost 4 bases, J lost 2 bases, and 8 bases lay in between. CDR3 length: 13 residues. CDR3 DNA: TGTGCCAGCAGTTTCACAGCTAACACTGAAGCTTTCTTT. This codes for CASSFTANTEAFF.

V gene TRBV14 combines with J gene TRBJ1-4; TRBD1 matches at 10 bases. Looked up from germline, CDR1 is SGHDN and CDR2 is FVKESK. The CDR3 covers 15 residues. V gave up 4 bases and J gave up 7 bases; unmatched junction bases: 6. The CDR3 here is CASSRSGTGVEKLFF. As DNA, the CDR3 is TGTGCCAGCAGCCGCTCCGGGACAGGGGTTGAAAAACTGTTTTTT.

V and J are TRBV4-1 and TRBJ1-3; 8 bases match TRBD1. The germline CDR1 and CDR2 sequences are MGHRA and YSYEKL. Trimming at V came to 2 bases and at J to 4 bases, leaving 7 bases not matched to a gene. The CDR3 is made up of 16 amino acids. CDR3 residues: CASSQSHDRGGNTIYF. CDR3 coding DNA: TGCGCCAGCAGCCAATCCCATGACAGGGGCGGAAACACCATATATTTT.

The gene calls are TRBV6-1 and TRBJ2-7; TRBD1 matches 7 bases. The junction had 11 bases not matched to a gene; V was cut back by 0 bases and J by 3 bases. The CDR3 runs 17 residues. Germline CDR1 MNHNS, CDR2 SASEGT. CDR3 coding DNA: TGTGCCAGCAGTGAAGCGCTAAGGACAGGAAATCTCTACGAGCAGTACTTC. It is translated as CASSEALRTGNLYEQYF.

The chain has TRBV4-1 and TRBJ2-7, with D maybe TRBD2 (5 bases). CDR3 length equals 14 residues. Germline V gene sequence: CDR1 MGHRA, CDR2 YSYEKL. Trimming pared 9 bases from V and 1 base from J, leaving 16 bases between. The chain's CDR3 is CASSPPGRSYEQYF. The CDR3, as DNA: TGCGCCAGTTCTCCTCCGGGGAGATCCTACGAGCAGTACTTC.

To note about this clone: The germline gene is not matched at one end of the junction; a read error may be the cause. This chain connects TRBV19 to TRBJ2-1, with 7 bases identical to TRBD1. CDR1 and CDR2 (germline): LNHDA, SQIVND (reference sequence). The CDR3 is 15 amino acids. The CDR3 reads CASSIDRAASNEQFF. In nucleotides, the CDR3 is TGTGCCAGTAGCATAGACAGGGCCGCGTCCAATGAGCAGTTCTTC.

In the case of this clone: In the same sample, other DNA sequences code for this CDR3. The J gene is TRBJ2-7, the V gene TRBV7-9, with 8 bases fitting TRBD1. The CDR3 loop spans 15 amino acids. Germline CDR1 reads SEHNR; CDR2 reads FQNEAQ (reference sequence). J gave up 4 bases and V 5 bases, and 10 bases lay outside the gene matches. The CDR3 loop is CASSDRGQGAYEQYF. In DNA form, the CDR3 reads TGTGCCAGCAGCGACCGTGGCCAGGGGGCTTACGAGCAGTACTTC.